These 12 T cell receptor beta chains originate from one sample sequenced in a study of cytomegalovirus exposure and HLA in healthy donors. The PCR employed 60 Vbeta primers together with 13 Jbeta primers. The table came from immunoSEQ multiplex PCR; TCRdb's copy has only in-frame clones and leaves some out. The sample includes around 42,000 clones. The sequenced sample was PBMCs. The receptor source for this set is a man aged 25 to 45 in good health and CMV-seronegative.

CDR3: CASSLVGGRRNEQFF. DNA of the CDR3: TGTGCCAGCAGCTTGGTTGGCGGGAGGAGGAATGAGCAGTTCTTC. The chain employs TRBV5-6 and TRBJ2-1; 8 bases fit TRBD2. Trimming took 0 bases from V and 7 from J; bases not matched to a gene: 6. The CDR3 has 15 residues. Germline V gene lookup returns CDR1 SGHDT and CDR2 YYEEEE.

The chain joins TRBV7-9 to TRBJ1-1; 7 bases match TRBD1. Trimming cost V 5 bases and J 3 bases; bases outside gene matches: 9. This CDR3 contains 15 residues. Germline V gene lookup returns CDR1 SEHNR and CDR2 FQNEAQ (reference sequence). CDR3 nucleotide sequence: TGTGCCAGCAGCCCACGAGACAGGGTGTACACTGAAGCTTTCTTT. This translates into CASSPRDRVYTEAFF.

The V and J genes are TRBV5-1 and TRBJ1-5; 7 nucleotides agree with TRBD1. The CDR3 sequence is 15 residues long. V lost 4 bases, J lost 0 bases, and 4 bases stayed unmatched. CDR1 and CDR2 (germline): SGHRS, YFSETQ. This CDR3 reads CASSPGTDSNQPQHF. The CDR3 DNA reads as TGCGCCAGCAGCCCAGGGACAGATAGCAATCAGCCCCAGCATTTT.

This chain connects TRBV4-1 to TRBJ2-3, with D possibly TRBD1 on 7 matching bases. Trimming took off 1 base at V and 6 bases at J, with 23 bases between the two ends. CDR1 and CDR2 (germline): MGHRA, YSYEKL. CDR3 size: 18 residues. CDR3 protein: CASSQGSYRRGEADTQYF. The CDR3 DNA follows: TGCGCCAGCAGCCAAGGGAGTTATCGCAGGGGGGAAGCGGATACGCAGTATTTT.

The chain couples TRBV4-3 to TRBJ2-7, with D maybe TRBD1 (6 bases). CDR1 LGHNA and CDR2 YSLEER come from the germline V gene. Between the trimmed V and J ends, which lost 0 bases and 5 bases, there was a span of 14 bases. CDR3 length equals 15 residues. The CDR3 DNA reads TGCGCCAGCAGCCAAGAAGGGGGAGCTCTGGACGAGCAGTACTTC. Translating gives CASSQEGGALDEQYF.

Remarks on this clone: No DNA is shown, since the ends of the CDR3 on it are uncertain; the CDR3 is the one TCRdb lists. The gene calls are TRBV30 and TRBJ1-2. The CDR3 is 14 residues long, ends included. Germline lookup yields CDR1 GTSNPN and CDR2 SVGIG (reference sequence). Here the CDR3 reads CACSTSGGTSGYTF.

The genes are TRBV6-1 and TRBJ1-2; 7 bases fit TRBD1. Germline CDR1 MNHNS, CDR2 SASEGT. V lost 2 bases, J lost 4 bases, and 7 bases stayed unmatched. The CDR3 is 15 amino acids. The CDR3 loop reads CASSEQGDSGYGYTF. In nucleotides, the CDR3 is TGTGCCAGCAGTGAACAGGGGGATTCTGGCTATGGCTACACCTTC.

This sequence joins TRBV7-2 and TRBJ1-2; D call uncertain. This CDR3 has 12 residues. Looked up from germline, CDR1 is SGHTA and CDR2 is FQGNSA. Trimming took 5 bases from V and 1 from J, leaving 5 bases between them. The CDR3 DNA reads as TGTGCCAGCAGCGAGGTTAACTATGGCTACACCTTC. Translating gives CASSEVNYGYTF. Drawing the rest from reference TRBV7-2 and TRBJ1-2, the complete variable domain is GAGVSQSPSNKVTEKGKDVELRCDPISGHTALYWYRQSLGQGLEFLIYFQGNSAPDKSGLPSDRFSAERTGGSVSTLTIQRTQQEDSAVYLCASSEVNYGYTFGSGTRLTVV.

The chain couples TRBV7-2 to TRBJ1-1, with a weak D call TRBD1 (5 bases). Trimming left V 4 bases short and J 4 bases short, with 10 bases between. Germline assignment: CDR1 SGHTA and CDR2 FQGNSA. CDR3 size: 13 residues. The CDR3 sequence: CASSSYRITEAFF. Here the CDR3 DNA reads TGTGCCAGCAGCTCGTACAGGATCACTGAAGCTTTCTTT.

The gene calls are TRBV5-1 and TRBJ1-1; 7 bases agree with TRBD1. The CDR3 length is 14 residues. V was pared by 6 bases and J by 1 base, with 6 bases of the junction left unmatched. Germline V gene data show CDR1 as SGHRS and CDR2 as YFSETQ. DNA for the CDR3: TGCGCCAGCACCATTCGGACAGGGAACACTGAAGCTTTCTTT. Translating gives CASTIRTGNTEAFF.

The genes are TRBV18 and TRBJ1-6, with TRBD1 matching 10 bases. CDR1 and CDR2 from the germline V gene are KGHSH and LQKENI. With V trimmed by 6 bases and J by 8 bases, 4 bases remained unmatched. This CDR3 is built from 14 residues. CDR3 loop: CASSRQGADSPLHF. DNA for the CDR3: TGTGCCAGCTCGCGACAGGGGGCAGATTCACCCCTCCACTTT.

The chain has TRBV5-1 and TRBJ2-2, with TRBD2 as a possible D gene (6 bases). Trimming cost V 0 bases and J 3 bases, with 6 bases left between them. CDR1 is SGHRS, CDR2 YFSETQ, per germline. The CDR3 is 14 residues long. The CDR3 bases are TGCGCCAGCAGCTTGGCGGGGGACACCGGGGAGCTGTTTTTT. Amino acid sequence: CASSLAGDTGELFF.